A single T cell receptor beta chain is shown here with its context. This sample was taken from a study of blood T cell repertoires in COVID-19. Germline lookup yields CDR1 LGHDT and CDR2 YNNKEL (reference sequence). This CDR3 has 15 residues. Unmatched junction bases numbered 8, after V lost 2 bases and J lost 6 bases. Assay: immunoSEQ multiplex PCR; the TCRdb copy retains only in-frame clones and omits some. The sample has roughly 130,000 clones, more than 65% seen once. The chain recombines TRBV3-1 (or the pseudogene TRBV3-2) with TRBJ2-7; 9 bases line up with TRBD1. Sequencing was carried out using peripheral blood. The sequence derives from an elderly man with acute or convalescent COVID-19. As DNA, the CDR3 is TGTGCCAGCAGCCAACCGGGACAGGGCTCGGGCGAGCAGTACTTC. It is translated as CASSQPGQGSGEQYF.